Presented here are 22 T cell receptor beta chains from one specimen sequenced in a study of T cells after yellow fever vaccination. One entry per CDR3 protein results from TCRdb running MiXCR on the 5' RACE reads. The sample consists of some 160,000 distinct CDR3 sequences, under 7.5% of them appearing once. Sequenced material: CD4+ T cells sorted from PBMCs, taken 5 to 6 days after the first yellow fever vaccination. These receptors were collected from a young man who received the YFV17D yellow fever vaccine.

This clonotype was observed a handful of times. The CDR3 spells CSARAVGQFNEKLFF. CDR3 in DNA: TGCAGTGCTAGAGCGGTCGGACAGTTTAATGAAAAACTGTTTTTT. V usage is TRBV20-1 and J usage is TRBJ1-4; a weak D match, TRBD1 (6 bases). V was clipped by 1 base and J by 4 bases, with 13 bases between them. Germline CDR1 reads DFQATT; CDR2 reads SNEGSKA (reference sequence). This CDR3 is 15 amino acids long.

At least ten counts were recorded for this clonotype. V and J are TRBV2 and TRBJ1-1, with D possibly matching TRBD1 (5 bases). The V end lost 8 bases, the J end lost 3 bases, and 16 bases lay between the germline ends. In germline, CDR1 is SNHLY, CDR2 FYNNEI. This CDR3 has 14 residues. Here the CDR3 reads CASEVAGGHTEAFF. DNA for the CDR3: TGTGCCAGCGAGGTGGCGGGGGGACACACTGAAGCTTTCTTT.

This clonotype has a count of ten or more. This CDR3 is CASSLGGTGGGETQYF. CDR3 nucleotide sequence: TGCGCCAGCAGCTTGGGGGGAACAGGGGGCGGAGAGACCCAGTACTTC. The chain combines TRBV5-1 with TRBJ2-5; 9 bases agree with TRBD1. The germline gives CDR1 SGHRS, CDR2 YFSETQ. V shed 0 bases, J shed 4 bases, and the junction held 7 bases outside the gene matches. This CDR3 region has 16 residues.

Worth noting for this clonotype: Since a much larger clone is just one base distant, this may be a read error. This chain connects TRBV5-1 to TRBJ2-1; possible D gene TRBD2, 6 bases. Per germline, CDR1 SGHRS and CDR2 YFSETQ. Trimming removed 5 bases at V and 7 bases at J, with 13 bases between. The CDR3 sequence is 13 residues long. The CDR3 DNA is TGCGCCAGCAGACCCTACGGGGGAAATGAGCAGTTCTTC. Protein: CASRPYGGNEQFF.

In its sample, this clonotype was seen a few times. V usage is TRBV6-5 and J usage is TRBJ2-5; D might be TRBD1 (6 bases). This CDR3 contains 15 residues. Germline CDR1 MNHEY, CDR2 SVGAGI. Trimming took 1 base from V and 4 from J, leaving 13 bases between them. This CDR3 reads CASSYWGHRRETQYF. The CDR3 region has the DNA TGTGCCAGCAGTTACTGGGGGCACAGGAGAGAGACCCAGTACTTC.

This clonotype was detected many times. The gene calls are TRBV5-1 and TRBJ1-1; D possibly corresponds to TRBD1 (5 bases). CDR3 length: 15 residues. The germline V gene has CDR1 SGHRS and CDR2 YFSETQ. Trimming removed 2 bases at V and 0 bases at J, with 11 bases between. This chain's CDR3 is CASSLLRGVNTEAFF. In nucleotides, the CDR3 is TGCGCCAGCAGCTTATTACGAGGGGTGAACACTGAAGCTTTCTTT.

This chain uses TRBV5-1 with TRBJ1-1; D is perhaps TRBD1 (5 bases). The V end lost 4 bases, the J end lost 5 bases, and 15 bases lay between the germline ends. Germline-derived CDR1 and CDR2 are SGHRS and YFSETQ. The CDR3 runs to 14 residues. Here the CDR3 reads CASSPTGGGTEAFF. Written as DNA, the CDR3 is TGCGCCAGCAGCCCCACGGGGGGAGGAACTGAAGCTTTCTTT.

The chain employs TRBV12-3 or TRBV12-4 and TRBJ2-3; D could derive from TRBD1 or TRBD2 (6 bases each). The CDR3 extends over 15 amino acids. V shed 6 bases and J shed 5 bases, with 18 bases lying between them. CDR3 coding DNA: TGTGCCAGCAGCACCGCTTCCGGGGGCGGAGATACGCAGTATTTT. Translating gives CASSTASGGGDTQYF.

The V call is TRBV4-3, the J call TRBJ2-2, with TRBD1 matching 7 bases. The junction had 4 bases not matched to a gene; V was cut back by 4 bases and J by 5 bases. The CDR3 runs to 14 residues. Germline values: CDR1 LGHNA, CDR2 YSLEER. Here the CDR3 DNA reads TGCGCCAGCAGCCCGAGGGGGCAAACCGGGGAGCTGTTTTTT. It encodes CASSPRGQTGELFF.

This clonotype was seen repeatedly, ten times or more. The J gene is TRBJ2-3, the V gene TRBV20-1; TRBD2 aligns across 7 bases. The CDR3 has 15 amino acids. V shed 4 bases, J shed 0 bases, and the junction held 7 bases outside the gene matches. The germline V gene encodes CDR1 DFQATT and CDR2 SNEGSKA (reference sequence). CDR3 DNA sequence: TGCAGTGCTATAAACCAGCGGGGAAGCACAGATACGCAGTATTTT. It codes for CSAINQRGSTDTQYF.

This clonotype was found a few times. V is TRBV29-1 and J is TRBJ2-3; possible D gene TRBD2, 6 bases. V was cut by 4 bases and J by 0 bases, with 17 bases left in between. The CDR3 is 16 residues long. Germline CDR1 and CDR2: SQVTM and ANQGSEA. This chain's CDR3 is CSVVVWDSASTDTQYF. Here the CDR3 DNA reads TGCAGCGTTGTAGTTTGGGACTCGGCTAGCACAGATACGCAGTATTTT.

The rearrangement uses TRBV2 and TRBJ1-1; D uncertain. CDR1 and CDR2 (germline): SNHLY, FYNNEI. There are 13 residues in the CDR3. The germline V and J ends were trimmed by 4 bases and 10 bases, with 16 bases remaining between them. Here the CDR3 reads CASSVESADGAFF. The CDR3 DNA is TGTGCCAGCAGTGTGGAATCGGCGGACGGAGCTTTCTTT. The full variable domain, in which reference TRBV2 and TRBJ1-1 provide the parts outside the CDR3, is EPEVTQTPSHQVTQMGQEVILRCVPISNHLYFYWYRQILGQKVEFLVSFYNNEISEKSEIFDDQFSVERPDGSNFTLKIRSTKLEDSAMYFCASSVESADGAFFGQGTRLTVV.

In this sample, this clonotype turned up many times. The chain combines TRBV2 with TRBJ1-3; D might be TRBD1 (5 bases). Trimming cost V 6 bases and J 4 bases, with 19 bases left between them. Germline V CDR1 and CDR2: SNHLY, FYNNEI. The CDR3 is 16 residues long. This chain's CDR3 is CASRAARRGGGNTIYF. The CDR3 nucleotides read TGTGCCAGCAGGGCCGCCCGGCGGGGCGGAGGAAACACCATATATTTT.

This clonotype was detected only a few times. The chain recombines TRBV12-5 with TRBJ1-2; 9 positions agree with TRBD1. V trimming: 5 bases; J trimming: 1 base; junction bases outside the gene matches: 5. The CDR3 sequence is 15 residues long. Germline lookup yields CDR1 LGHNT and CDR2 FRNRAP. CDR3 residues: CASGLRTGDNYGYTF. CDR3 DNA sequence: TGTGCTAGTGGTCTCCGGACAGGGGATAACTATGGCTACACCTTC.

At least ten counts were recorded for this clonotype. The V call is TRBV7-3, the J call TRBJ2-7, with 7 bases fitting TRBD1. Unmatched junction bases numbered 5, after V lost 4 bases and J lost 2 bases. CDR1 is SGHTA, CDR2 FQGTGA, per germline. The CDR3 runs 14 residues. The CDR3 DNA reads as TGTGCCAGCAGCTCGGGACAGTACCCCTACGAGCAGTACTTC. Residues: CASSSGQYPYEQYF.

This clonotype was seen repeatedly, ten times or more. V usage is TRBV12-3 or TRBV12-4 and J usage is TRBJ1-6; D uncertain. This CDR3 is built from 15 residues. Trimming took 6 bases from V and 6 from J, leaving 15 bases between them. This chain's CDR3 is CASSPEVGSNSPLHF. The CDR3 nucleotides are TGTGCCAGCAGCCCCGAGGTAGGATCTAATTCACCCCTCCACTTT.

This clonotype came up a few times. The chain is built from TRBV18 and TRBJ2-7, with D perhaps assigned TRBD1 or TRBD2 (6 bases each). This CDR3 is 13 amino acids long. CDR1 is KGHSH, CDR2 LQKENI, per germline. V lost 5 bases, J lost 3 bases, and 11 bases lay in between. CDR3 nucleotide sequence: TGTGCCAGCTCAGGAGGGGGAATCTACGAGCAGTACGTC. The encoded protein is CASSGGGIYEQYV.

The chain couples TRBV6-1 to TRBJ2-5, with 9 positions matching TRBD2. V lost 5 bases and J lost 4; bases outside the gene matches: 11. The CDR3 has 16 residues. CDR1 is MNHNS and CDR2 is SASEGT in the germline V gene. CDR3 in DNA: TGTGCCAGCAGTCCGCCCCCGGGACTAGCTCTAGAGACCCAGTACTTC. Protein product: CASSPPPGLALETQYF.

This clonotype was seen only a few times. The chain couples TRBV27 to TRBJ1-2, with a weak D call TRBD1 (5 bases). The CDR3 consists of 13 residues. V lost 3 bases to trimming and J lost 7 bases, with 12 bases between them. Germline CDR1 MNHEY, CDR2 SMNVEV (reference sequence). The CDR3 DNA is TGTGCCAGCAGTTTGCGGGTGGACACTGGCTACACCTTC. Translating it yields CASSLRVDTGYTF.

The rearrangement uses TRBV19 and TRBJ2-5; D may match TRBD1 or TRBD2 (5 bases each). Germline V CDR1 and CDR2: LNHDA, SQIVND (reference sequence). There are 18 residues in the CDR3. Trimming shortened V by 7 bases and J by 0 bases, and 24 bases separated the two germline ends. The CDR3 nucleotides read TGTGCCAGTAAAGAAAACGAGCGGCAGGGATTCTACCAAGAGACCCAGTACTTC. Translated, it gives CASKENERQGFYQETQYF.

The rearrangement links TRBV12-3 or TRBV12-4 to TRBJ1-6; possibly TRBD1 for D (6 bases). Trimming removed 1 base at V and 14 bases at J, with 15 bases between. This CDR3 region has 14 residues. CDR3 sequence: CASSLDRAPGALHF. CDR3 DNA sequence: TGTGCCAGCAGTTTAGACAGGGCCCCAGGGGCCCTCCACTTT.

The rearrangement uses TRBV7-2 and TRBJ2-3; tentatively, D is TRBD2 (7 bases). The CDR3 has 15 residues. Germline V lookup: CDR1 SGHTA, CDR2 FQGNSA. V was cut by 5 bases and J by 1 base, with 13 bases left in between. The CDR3 sequence: CASSLGGGRTDTQYF. The CDR3 bases are TGTGCCAGCAGCCTAGGGGGGGGACGCACAGATACGCAGTATTTT.